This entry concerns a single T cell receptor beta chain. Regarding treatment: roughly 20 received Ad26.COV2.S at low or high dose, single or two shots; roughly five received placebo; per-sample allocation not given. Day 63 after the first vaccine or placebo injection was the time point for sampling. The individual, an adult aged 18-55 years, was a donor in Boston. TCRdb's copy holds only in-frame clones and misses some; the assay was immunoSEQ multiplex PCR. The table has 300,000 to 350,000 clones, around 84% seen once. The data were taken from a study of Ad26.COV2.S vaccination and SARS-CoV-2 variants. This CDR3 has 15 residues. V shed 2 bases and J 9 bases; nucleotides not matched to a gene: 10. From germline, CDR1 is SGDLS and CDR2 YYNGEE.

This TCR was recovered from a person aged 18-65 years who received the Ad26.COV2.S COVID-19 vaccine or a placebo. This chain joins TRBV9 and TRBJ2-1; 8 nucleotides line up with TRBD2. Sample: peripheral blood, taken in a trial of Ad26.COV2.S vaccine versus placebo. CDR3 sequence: CASSVTNSAGGEQFF. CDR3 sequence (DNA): TGTGCCAGCAGCGTTACAAATTCCGCGGGGGGTGAGCAGTTCTTC.